This T cell receptor beta chain originates from a study of Graves' ophthalmopathy and Graves' hyperthyroidism. This clonotype was counted at least ten times. Its antigen is not identified. Patients were excluded if they had other autoimmune diseases or uncontrolled infections, and likewise if pregnancy or lactation applied. The study's findings and limits: Most expanded thyroid clonotypes above 0.001 frequency also appeared in blood. Prediction of ophthalmopathy progression reached about 65% sensitivity and about 72% specificity.

Amplification targeted the TCR beta CDR3 regions, with RNA transcripts as the source material. RT-PCR with HTBI primers came first, then second-round multiplex PCR. From the multiplex PCR reads, TCRdb called clonotypes with MiXCR, one entry per CDR3 protein. The profile covers about 380,000 distinct CDR3 sequences, with approximately 15% appearing a single time and about 7.3% taken by the ten largest. Input material: peripheral blood. This sequence was found in a woman in her late teens or twenties with stable Graves' hyperthyroidism.

The CDR3 DNA follows: TGTGCCAGCAGTGAAATGCCGGGGGTCACTGAAGCTTTCTTT. Translating it yields CASSEMPGVTEAFF. The chain recombines TRBV6-1 with TRBJ1-1; D may be TRBD1 (5 bases). V lost 2 bases to trimming and J lost 4 bases, with 11 bases between them. The CDR3 spans 14 residues. Germline CDR1 and CDR2: MNHNS and SASEGT.